The 13 T cell receptor beta chains in this list originate from one sample, sequenced in a study of T cells in Graves' hyperthyroidism and ophthalmopathy. RNA transcripts were the template for amplifying TCR beta CDR3 regions. Initially, a first-round RT-PCR of the TCR CDR3 employed the HTBI primer set. TCRdb analysed the multiplex PCR reads with MiXCR anew, one entry per CDR3 protein. In the table there are about 580,000 distinct CDR3 sequences, approximately 13% of which are singletons. Sequences were obtained from blood. The receptors were gathered from a woman in her 30s with Graves' hyperthyroidism that later progressed to Graves' ophthalmopathy.

This clonotype came up many times. This chain connects TRBV20-1 to TRBJ1-2; perhaps TRBD1 as D (5 bases). CDR3 length: 15 amino acids. V lost 0 bases and J 5 bases, leaving 16 bases between the germline ends. Germline CDR1 is DFQATT and CDR2 is SNEGSKA (reference sequence). DNA of the CDR3: TGCAGTGCTAGAGATCTCCGGGGGGATATATATGGCTACACCTTC. Amino acids: CSARDLRGDIYGYTF.

CDR3: CASSFPGQGTNEQFF. CDR3 bases: TGTGCCAGCAGCTTTCCGGGACAGGGGACCAATGAGCAGTTCTTC. The chain links TRBV7-9 to TRBJ2-1, with 10 bases identical to TRBD1. This CDR3 comprises 15 residues. Germline V gene lookup returns CDR1 SEHNR and CDR2 FQNEAQ (reference sequence). V trimming: 3 bases; J trimming: 6 bases; junction bases outside the gene matches: 5.

This clonotype was seen only a few times. V gene TRBV20-1 combines with J gene TRBJ2-1; 15 bases align to TRBD2. Trimming cost V 4 bases and J 5 bases; bases outside gene matches: 12. Looked up from germline, CDR1 is DFQATT and CDR2 is SNEGSKA (reference sequence). This CDR3 spans 18 amino acids. CDR3 DNA sequence: TGCAGTGCTACCAGGACTAGCGGGAGGGTTTGGGGCCACAATGAGCAGTTCTTC. It is translated as CSATRTSGRVWGHNEQFF.

This clonotype was seen many times. The chain links TRBV28 to TRBJ1-2, with unresolved D. The CDR3 loop spans 14 amino acids. The germline V gene has CDR1 MDHEN and CDR2 SYDVKM. Trimming removed 2 bases from V and 7 bases from J, with 14 bases in between. The CDR3 DNA reads TGTGCCAGCAGTTTAGGGTCACCTCCAGGTGGCTACACCTTC. Translated, it gives CASSLGSPPGGYTF.

This clonotype was seen repeatedly, ten times or more. The rearrangement uses TRBV27 and TRBJ2-1, with TRBD2 matching over 13 bases. Germline CDR1 MNHEY, CDR2 SMNVEV (reference sequence). The V and J ends lost 5 bases and 8 bases, in that order; junction bases with no gene match: 6. This CDR3 contains 15 residues. CDR3 nucleotides: TGTGCCAGCAGTCCCCGGACTAGCGGGAGTGATGAGCAGTTCTTC. It codes for CASSPRTSGSDEQFF.

On this clonotype itself: Given a much more abundant clone one base away, this may be a read error. The rearrangement joins TRBV24-1 to TRBJ1-1; D is perhaps TRBD1 (5 bases). V was cut by 1 base and J by 3 bases, with 14 bases left in between. This CDR3 is 16 amino acids long. Germline loops: CDR1 KGHDR, CDR2 SFDVKD. CDR3 sequence (DNA): TGTGCCACCAGTGATTTATCGGGACTTCTGGACACTGAAGCTTTCTTT. As protein: CATSDLSGLLDTEAFF.

In its sample, this clonotype was seen many times. The gene calls are TRBV7-6 and TRBJ2-1; weak D call: TRBD2 (7 bases). CDR1 and CDR2 from the germline V gene are SGHVS and FNYEAQ. The CDR3 is 14 residues long. Deletions cut 4 bases from V and 12 bases from J, with 19 bases between. CDR3 loop: CASSSSGGLFGQFF. The DNA of the CDR3 is TGTGCCAGCAGCTCCTCGGGGGGCCTGTTCGGGCAGTTCTTC.

The genes are TRBV12-3 or TRBV12-4 and TRBJ1-2; D is uncertain. Trimming stripped 3 bases from V and 4 bases from J, with 15 bases between. The CDR3 consists of 15 residues. The CDR3 coding sequence is TGTGCCAGCAGTTTTGGTATTGTCAGCCGCTATGGCTACACCTTC. The encoded protein is CASSFGIVSRYGYTF.

This clonotype showed up many times. The rearrangement joins TRBV29-1 to TRBJ2-7; D possibly matches TRBD1 or TRBD2 (6 bases each). Between the trimmed V and J ends, which lost 1 base and 2 bases, there was a span of 12 bases. Germline V gene lookup returns CDR1 SQVTM and CDR2 ANQGSEA. The CDR3 runs to 14 residues. CDR3 in DNA: TGCAGCGTTGAAGTTCCAGGGGAGGCCTACGAGCAGTACTTC. Amino acid sequence: CSVEVPGEAYEQYF.

This clonotype was found many times. The chain employs TRBV2 and TRBJ1-1; D is unresolved. V lost 0 bases and J lost 0, with 8 bases in between. Germline V gene sequence: CDR1 SNHLY, CDR2 FYNNEI. CDR3 length equals 15 residues. CDR3 region: CASSEAPGMNTEAFF. CDR3 coding DNA: TGTGCCAGCAGTGAAGCTCCGGGCATGAACACTGAAGCTTTCTTT.

The table lists this clonotype with many counts. This chain joins TRBV27 and TRBJ2-1, with 7 positions matching TRBD2. This CDR3 is 14 amino acids long. The V gene's germline CDR1 is MNHEY and CDR2 SMNVEV (reference sequence). With 2 bases clipped from V and 9 bases from J, the junction kept 7 bases outside the gene matches. The CDR3 protein is CASSLGAGRGEQFF. In DNA, the CDR3 is TGTGCCAGCAGTTTAGGAGCGGGAAGGGGTGAGCAGTTCTTC.

The rearrangement uses TRBV12-3 or TRBV12-4 and TRBJ2-5; no reliable D call. The CDR3 totals 12 residues. Trimming pared 7 bases from V and 2 bases from J, leaving 8 bases between. The chain's CDR3 is CASTYGQETQYF. Here the CDR3 DNA reads TGTGCCAGCACCTACGGTCAAGAGACCCAGTACTTC.

On this clonotype: This may arise from a read error, as a much more abundant clone is one base away. This chain joins TRBV10-3 and TRBJ2-6; D gene unclear. Germline V gene sequence: CDR1 ENHRY, CDR2 SYGVKD. The CDR3 covers 12 residues. CDR3 DNA: TGTGTCATCAGGCCCGGGGCCAACGTCCTGACTTTC. This gives the protein CVIRPGANVLTF.